A single sample is the source of the 25 T cell receptor beta chains below, sequenced in a study of blood T cell repertoires in COVID-19. Sequenced by immunoSEQ multiplex PCR; TCRdb stores in-frame clones only, minus some. The sample shows 250,000 to 300,000 clones, 89% of them seen only once. Sequences were obtained from peripheral blood. The receptors shown here come from a man aged 50 or older with acute or convalescent COVID-19.

This chain joins TRBV29-1 and TRBJ2-2, with a tentative D call TRBD1 (6 bases). The V gene's germline CDR1 is SQVTM and CDR2 ANQGSEA. Deletions cut 2 bases from V and 0 bases from J, with 7 bases between. The CDR3 contains 14 residues. CDR3 nucleotide sequence: TGCAGCGTTGAACGGACAGCGAACACCGGGGAGCTGTTTTTT. Translating gives CSVERTANTGELFF.

The rearrangement uses TRBV24-1 and TRBJ2-1, with 7 bases identical to TRBD1. V dropped 8 bases and J dropped 8; count of bases not matched to a gene: 2. Germline V gene data show CDR1 as KGHDR and CDR2 as SFDVKD. The CDR3 extends over 11 amino acids. The CDR3 region is CATKGADEQFF. The DNA of the CDR3 is TGTGCCACCAAGGGGGCAGATGAGCAGTTCTTC.

This rearrangement joins TRBV3-1 (or the pseudogene TRBV3-2) to TRBJ1-1; 7 bases are a match to TRBD1. CDR1 and CDR2 from the germline V gene are LGHDT and YNNKEL (reference sequence). The V segment lost 3 bases and the J segment 10 bases; nucleotides outside the gene matches: 5. This CDR3 contains 12 residues. The chain's CDR3 is CASSHRDRAAFF. The DNA for the CDR3 is TGTGCCAGCAGCCACCGAGACAGGGCAGCTTTCTTT.

V gene TRBV30 combines with J gene TRBJ2-7, with D perhaps matching TRBD1 (5 bases). The germline V and J ends were trimmed by 0 bases and 7 bases, with 13 bases remaining between them. Germline V CDR1 and CDR2: GTSNPN, SVGIG (reference sequence). The CDR3 is 13 amino acids. DNA for the CDR3: TGTGCCTGGAGTGTATTGGCGCCAGGGGAGCAGTACTTC. Translation: CAWSVLAPGEQYF.

The J gene is TRBJ1-6, the V gene TRBV18; TRBD1 agrees at 9 bases. Unmatched junction bases numbered 3, after V lost 3 bases and J lost 9 bases. Germline CDR1 is KGHSH and CDR2 is LQKENI. The CDR3 runs to 14 residues. CDR3 DNA: TGTGCCAGCTCACCTCGGGACAGGGCTTCACCCCTCCACTTT. Translating it yields CASSPRDRASPLHF. The full variable domain, completed using reference TRBV18 and TRBJ1-6, is NAGVMQNPRHLVRRRGQEARLRCSPMKGHSHVYWYRQLPEEGLKFMVYLQKENIIDESGMPKERFSAEFPKEGPSILRIQQVVRGDSAAYFCASSPRDRASPLHFGNGTRLTVT.

The chain employs TRBV6-5 and TRBJ2-3; D unclear. Trimming cost V 5 bases and J 2 bases, with 8 bases left between them. The CDR3 runs 13 residues. Germline CDR1 reads MNHEY; CDR2 reads SVGAGI. Written as DNA, the CDR3 is TGTGCCAGCAGTACACCCTCCACAGATACGCAGTATTTT. Its translation is CASSTPSTDTQYF.

This chain uses TRBV6-1 with TRBJ1-2; D ambiguous. The CDR3 loop spans 13 amino acids. Looked up from germline, CDR1 is MNHNS and CDR2 is SASEGT. Trimming pared 0 bases from V and 3 bases from J, leaving 5 bases between. The CDR3: CASSEAGDYGYTF. For the CDR3, the DNA is TGTGCCAGCAGTGAAGCGGGAGACTATGGCTACACCTTC.

The chain has TRBV30 and TRBJ1-5, with D unresolved. The CDR3 has 15 amino acids. CDR1 is GTSNPN, CDR2 SVGIG, per germline (reference sequence). Trimming shortened V by 0 bases and J by 0 bases, and 9 bases separated the two germline ends. The CDR3, as DNA: TGTGCCTGGAGTGTACCCAACTATAGCAATCAGCCCCAGCATTTT. Translating gives CAWSVPNYSNQPQHF.

The chain couples TRBV14 to TRBJ2-1; no definite D call. V gave up 1 base and J gave up 7 bases, with 14 bases separating them. Germline loops: CDR1 SGHDN, CDR2 FVKESK. This CDR3 has 15 amino acids. Written as DNA, the CDR3 is TGTGCCAGCAGCCAAGTCACCGCGTTCGAGAATGAGCAGTTCTTC. Residues: CASSQVTAFENEQFF.

The CDR3 region has the DNA TGTGCCAGTAGGAGGACAGGGAGCTCCTACGAGCAGTACTTC. Residues: CASRRTGSSYEQYF. The chain is built from TRBV19 and TRBJ2-7; 8 nucleotides align to TRBD1. Germline CDR1 and CDR2: LNHDA and SQIVND (reference sequence). Unmatched junction bases numbered 4, after V lost 6 bases and J lost 0 bases. This CDR3 spans 14 amino acids. The whole variable domain, remainder taken from reference TRBV19 and TRBJ2-7, is DGGITQSPKYLFRKEGQNVTLSCEQNLNHDAMYWYRQDPGQGLRLIYYSQIVNDFQKGDIAEGYSVSREKKESFPLTVTSAQKNPTAFYLCASRRTGSSYEQYFGPGTRLTVT.

The chain links TRBV19 to TRBJ1-6, with a weak D call TRBD1 (5 bases). CDR1 is LNHDA, CDR2 SQIVND, per germline (reference sequence). This CDR3 contains 14 residues. Trimming cost V 6 bases and J 10 bases, with 16 bases left between them. For the CDR3, the DNA is TGTGCCAGTAGCCCTCAAGGGGCAGGCTCACCCCTCCACTTT. Translating it yields CASSPQGAGSPLHF.

The genes are TRBV3-1 (or the pseudogene TRBV3-2) and TRBJ1-2, with D hard to call. CDR1 and CDR2 from the germline V gene are LGHDT and YNNKEL (reference sequence). This CDR3 has 13 amino acids. The V gene lost 1 base and the J gene lost 8 bases, with 11 bases spanning the gap. The DNA for the CDR3 is TGTGCCAGCAGCCAAGGAGGTGGGGAGGGCTACACCTTC. Translating gives CASSQGGGEGYTF.

The chain combines TRBV6-5 with TRBJ2-5; D is unresolved. This CDR3 region has 12 residues. Germline V lookup: CDR1 MNHEY, CDR2 SVGAGI. Between the trimmed V and J ends, which lost 7 bases and 1 base, there was a span of 7 bases. Written as DNA, the CDR3 is TGTGCCAGCACATGGAGCCAAGAGACCCAGTACTTC. Translated: CASTWSQETQYF.

This chain joins TRBV10-1 and TRBJ1-2; D is perhaps TRBD1 (5 bases). Germline CDR1 is WNHNN and CDR2 is SYGVQD (reference sequence). CDR3 length: 13 amino acids. Trimming pared 6 bases from V and 4 bases from J, leaving 12 bases between. The CDR3 region has the DNA TGCGCCAGCAGCCGTGACAGCTCCTATGGCTACACCTTC. Residues: CASSRDSSYGYTF.

The chain employs TRBV14 and TRBJ2-7, with unresolved D. Trimming took 4 bases from V and 6 from J, leaving 10 bases between them. Per the germline V gene, CDR1 is SGHDN and CDR2 is FVKESK. CDR3 length: 12 residues. CDR3 coding DNA: TGTGCCAGCAGCCCTTTCAGAGGCGAGCAGTACTTC. This gives the protein CASSPFRGEQYF.

The chain recombines TRBV5-4 with TRBJ1-2; TRBD1 might be the D (6 bases). The CDR3 is made up of 13 amino acids. Germline CDR1 SGHNT, CDR2 YYREEE (reference sequence). V gave up 4 bases and J gave up 6 bases, with 13 bases separating them. CDR3 coding DNA: TGTGCCAGCAGCCCCCTGGGGGCCCATGGCTACACCTTC. Translating gives CASSPLGAHGYTF. The variable domain in full, with the rest retrieved from reference TRBV5-4 and TRBJ1-2, is ETGVTQSPTHLIKTRGQQVTLRCSSQSGHNTVSWYQQALGQGPQFIFQYYREEENGRGNFPPRFSGLQFPNYSSELNVNALELDDSALYLCASSPLGAHGYTFGSGTRLTVV.

The genes are TRBV3-1 (or the pseudogene TRBV3-2) and TRBJ1-1; D might be TRBD1 (6 bases). Looked up from germline, CDR1 is LGHDT and CDR2 is YNNKEL (reference sequence). V lost 1 base to trimming and J lost 4 bases, with 13 bases between them. The CDR3 has 15 amino acids. The CDR3 nucleotides are TGTGCCAGCAGCCAAGCCCAGGGGTGGAGCACTGAAGCTTTCTTT. It is translated as CASSQAQGWSTEAFF.

This chain uses TRBV21-1 with TRBJ1-2; the D call in the table, TRBD1, was not verified against the DNA. TRBV21-1 is designated a pseudogene. The CDR3 totals 14 residues. The CDR3 nucleotides read TGTGCCAGCAGCAAGCTGGGGACAAACTATGGCTACACCTTC. Translation gives CASSKLGTNYGYTF.

This clone was observed once. The chain has TRBV7-3 and TRBJ2-2, with TRBD1 matching over 8 bases. CDR1 is SGHTA, CDR2 FQGTGA, per germline. Trimming cost V 2 bases and J 5 bases; bases outside gene matches: 7. The length of the CDR3 is 16 residues. CDR3: CASSLPGQGKTGELFF. For the CDR3, the DNA is TGTGCCAGCAGCTTACCCGGACAGGGAAAGACCGGGGAGCTGTTTTTT.

The rearrangement links TRBV4-1 to TRBJ2-5; 8 nucleotides align to TRBD1. V dropped 4 bases and J dropped 5; count of bases not matched to a gene: 9. Looked up from germline, CDR1 is MGHRA and CDR2 is YSYEKL. The CDR3 sequence is 15 residues long. The CDR3 reads CASSPRTGRGETQYF. The CDR3 nucleotides are TGCGCCAGCAGCCCCCGGACAGGGCGCGGTGAGACCCAGTACTTC.

Comment on this clone: Additional DNA sequences in this sample encode the identical CDR3. V gene TRBV19 combines with J gene TRBJ1-5; tentative D call: TRBD1 (5 bases). CDR1 and CDR2 from the germline V gene are LNHDA and SQIVND (reference sequence). The CDR3 sequence is 15 residues long. The V end lost 9 bases, the J end lost 1 base, and 16 bases lay between the germline ends. The CDR3 bases are TGTGCCAGCGCGGGAGGCGCAGGGAGCAATCAGCCCCAGCATTTT. This codes for CASAGGAGSNQPQHF. The full variable domain, with the rest looked up from reference TRBV19 and TRBJ1-5, is DGGITQSPKYLFRKEGQNVTLSCEQNLNHDAMYWYRQDPGQGLRLIYYSQIVNDFQKGDIAEGYSVSREKKESFPLTVTSAQKNPTAFYLCASAGGAGSNQPQHFGDGTRLSIL.

The chain has TRBV11-2 and TRBJ2-1; 11 bases agree with TRBD2. The CDR3 sequence is 15 residues long. CDR1 and CDR2 from the germline V gene are SGHAT and FQNNGV. V lost 1 base and J lost 7; bases outside the gene matches: 3. The CDR3 nucleotides are TGTGCCAGCAGCTTAGTCCTAGCGGGGGGTAATGAGCAGTTCTTC. It codes for CASSLVLAGGNEQFF.

The table lists this clone with a few counts. J is TRBJ2-1 and V is TRBV28; D possibly corresponds to TRBD1 (6 bases). V was pared by 5 bases and J by 9 bases, with 17 bases between. The CDR3 length is 14 residues. Germline assignment: CDR1 MDHEN and CDR2 SYDVKM. The CDR3 protein is CASSPLNREFEQFF. The CDR3 DNA reads TGTGCCAGCAGTCCCCTTAACAGGGAGTTTGAGCAGTTCTTC.

The chain combines TRBV6-6 with TRBJ1-3, with TRBD1 as a possible D gene (5 bases). This CDR3 contains 17 residues. V was pared by 5 bases and J by 0 bases, with 17 bases between. Germline V gene lookup returns CDR1 MNHNY and CDR2 SVGAGI (reference sequence). The CDR3 loop reads CASSQMTARSSGNTIYF. The CDR3 DNA sequence: TGTGCCAGCAGTCAAATGACAGCCCGGAGCTCTGGAAACACCATATATTTT.

The J gene is TRBJ2-7, the V gene TRBV19; 10 positions match TRBD1. This CDR3 is 12 amino acids long. The germline V gene encodes CDR1 LNHDA and CDR2 SQIVND (reference sequence). The junction had 4 bases not matched to a gene; V was cut back by 9 bases and J by 5 bases. The CDR3 protein is CASGTGVDEQYF. CDR3 in DNA: TGTGCCAGCGGGACAGGGGTTGACGAGCAGTACTTC.